Presented here are 21 T cell receptor beta chains from one specimen sequenced in a study of blood T cell repertoires in COVID-19. Clones were read by immunoSEQ multiplex PCR, and TCRdb kept only the in-frame ones, dropping some. The sample carries about 140,000 clones, around 90% recorded once. Sequencing was done on a sample of peripheral blood. Every receptor here comes from a man in his 60s with active or convalescent COVID-19.

The genes are TRBV4-1 and TRBJ2-2, with 7 bases that match TRBD2. Germline CDR1 and CDR2: MGHRA and YSYEKL. This CDR3 contains 17 residues. The V segment lost 1 base and the J segment 1 base; nucleotides outside the gene matches: 6. CDR3 protein: CASSQGRGLQNTGELFF. CDR3 sequence (DNA): TGCGCCAGCAGCCAAGGACGGGGACTACAGAACACCGGGGAGCTGTTTTTT.

The V gene is TRBV24-1, the J gene TRBJ2-5; TRBD1 agrees at 7 bases. In germline, CDR1 is KGHDR, CDR2 SFDVKD. The CDR3 runs to 13 residues. V was clipped by 5 bases and J by 2 bases; unmatched bases: 1. The CDR3 reads CATSGQGQETQYF. CDR3 bases: TGTGCCACCAGTGGACAGGGACAAGAGACCCAGTACTTC.

The chain has TRBV18 and TRBJ2-1, with TRBD2 identical over 10 bases. Germline V gene lookup returns CDR1 KGHSH and CDR2 LQKENI. V gave up 0 bases and J gave up 3 bases; unmatched junction bases: 2. The CDR3 is 16 residues long. CDR3 loop: CASSPPLAGDYNEQFF. The CDR3 DNA is TGTGCCAGCTCACCACCGCTAGCGGGAGACTACAATGAGCAGTTCTTC.

The chain has TRBV18 and TRBJ1-4; 7 nucleotides agree with TRBD1. The germline CDR1 and CDR2 sequences are KGHSH and LQKENI. The CDR3 spans 14 residues. Trimming removed 6 bases from V and 5 bases from J; junction bases left unmatched: 6. CDR3 coding DNA: TGTGCCAGCTCCTCCACAGGGGAAAATGAAAAACTGTTTTTT. As protein: CASSSTGENEKLFF.

V gene TRBV7-2 combines with J gene TRBJ2-5; D is undetermined. This CDR3 has 13 amino acids. The germline V gene has CDR1 SGHTA and CDR2 FQGNSA. The germline V and J ends were trimmed by 1 base and 1 base, with 4 bases remaining between them. DNA of the CDR3: TGTGCCAGCAGCTTAGTCATCCAAGAGACCCAGTACTTC. Its protein product is CASSLVIQETQYF.

This chain uses TRBV25-1 with TRBJ1-5; 8 bases line up with TRBD1. The V gene's germline CDR1 is MGHDK and CDR2 SYGVNS. The CDR3 extends over 15 amino acids. After removal of 3 bases from V and 2 bases from J, the junction contained 3 bases not matched to a gene. The CDR3 region has the DNA TGTGCCAGCAGTGACCCGGGACAGGGCAATCAGCCCCAGCATTTT. It specifies CASSDPGQGNQPQHF.

The chain is built from TRBV15 and TRBJ1-5; no clear D gene. The germline V gene has CDR1 LNHNV and CDR2 YYDKDF (reference sequence). Deletions cut 1 base from V and 6 bases from J, with 13 bases between. CDR3 length: 15 amino acids. DNA for the CDR3: TGTGCCACCAGCAGAGCGGGGAATAGCGCTCAGCCCCAGCATTTT. Its protein is CATSRAGNSAQPQHF.

In DNA form, the CDR3 reads TGTGCCAGCAAGTGGGGCAGGGGTCTAAGCGAGCAGTACTTC. The encoded protein is CASKWGRGLSEQYF. The chain carries TRBV28 and TRBJ2-7; D perhaps matches TRBD1 (6 bases). Germline V gene lookup returns CDR1 MDHEN and CDR2 SYDVKM. The CDR3 has 14 amino acids. V shed 7 bases and J shed 6 bases, with 19 bases lying between them. The variable domain in full, with the rest retrieved from reference TRBV28 and TRBJ2-7, is DVKVTQSSRYLVKRTGEKVFLECVQDMDHENMFWYRQDPGLGLRLIYFSYDVKMKEKGDIPEGYSVSREKKERFSLILESASTNQTSMYLCASKWGRGLSEQYFGPGTRLTVT.

The chain has TRBV28 and TRBJ2-7; the match to TRBD1 covers 10 bases. Germline trimming cut 6 bases from V and 2 bases from J; bases unmatched to any gene: 7. Germline V gene data show CDR1 as MDHEN and CDR2 as SYDVKM. There are 15 residues in the CDR3. The CDR3 coding sequence is TGTGCCAGCAGGCTTAGCGGGACAGGGGCCTACGAGCAGTACTTC. Amino acids: CASRLSGTGAYEQYF. The variable domain in full, with the rest retrieved from reference TRBV28 and TRBJ2-7, is DVKVTQSSRYLVKRTGEKVFLECVQDMDHENMFWYRQDPGLGLRLIYFSYDVKMKEKGDIPEGYSVSREKKERFSLILESASTNQTSMYLCASRLSGTGAYEQYFGPGTRLTVT.

This chain uses TRBV6-4 with TRBJ2-3; tentatively, D is TRBD2 (6 bases). Trimming took off 3 bases at V and 4 bases at J, with 14 bases between the two ends. The CDR3 totals 15 residues. Germline V gives CDR1 MRHNA, CDR2 SNTAGT. The DNA of the CDR3 is TGTGCCAGCAGTGAAAGGGACTCCGAGGCAGATACGCAGTATTTT. It yields the protein CASSERDSEADTQYF.

The chain links TRBV11-2 to TRBJ2-7; 7 bases align to TRBD2. V gave up 5 bases and J gave up 2 bases; unmatched junction bases: 6. In germline, CDR1 is SGHAT, CDR2 FQNNGV. The CDR3 runs to 14 residues. This chain's CDR3 is CASSPQAGAYEQYF. The CDR3 nucleotides are TGTGCCAGCAGCCCCCAGGCGGGAGCCTACGAGCAGTACTTC.

This clone has only a few counts. The CDR3 DNA is TGTGCCAGCAGTAAACAGGGGAGCAATCAGCCCCAGCATTTT. Residues: CASSKQGSNQPQHF. V usage is TRBV27 and J usage is TRBJ1-5; the match to TRBD1 covers 7 bases. Per germline, CDR1 MNHEY and CDR2 SMNVEV (reference sequence). This CDR3 contains 14 residues. With 5 bases clipped from V and 1 base from J, the junction kept 2 bases outside the gene matches.

This clone was seen only once. The V gene is TRBV19, the J gene TRBJ1-5; D perhaps matches TRBD1 (5 bases). From germline, CDR1 is LNHDA and CDR2 SQIVND (reference sequence). The V and J ends lost 3 bases and 6 bases respectively, with 15 bases between them. CDR3 length: 15 amino acids. The CDR3 loop is CASSMLEGRSQPQHF. The CDR3 DNA reads TGTGCCAGTAGTATGTTGGAGGGGCGGTCTCAGCCCCAGCATTTT.

The chain has TRBV5-4 and TRBJ2-7, with 8 bases identical to TRBD1. With 5 bases clipped from V and 2 bases from J, the junction kept 6 bases outside the gene matches. The CDR3 is 14 amino acids. CDR1 and CDR2 (germline): SGHNT, YYREEE (reference sequence). The CDR3 DNA reads as TGTGCCAGCAGGCTACAGGGGGGAACCTACGAGCAGTACTTC. It translates to CASRLQGGTYEQYF. Combining the CDR3 with reference TRBV5-4 and TRBJ2-7 gives the whole variable domain ETGVTQSPTHLIKTRGQQVTLRCSSQSGHNTVSWYQQALGQGPQFIFQYYREEENGRGNFPPRFSGLQFPNYSSELNVNALELDDSALYLCASRLQGGTYEQYFGPGTRLTVT.

CDR3 amino acids: CASSFTSGLSYNEQFF. The CDR3 DNA sequence: TGCGCCAGCAGCTTTACTAGCGGCCTATCCTACAATGAGCAGTTCTTC. V is TRBV5-1 and J is TRBJ2-1; 8 nucleotides align to TRBD2. The CDR3 is made up of 16 amino acids. With 2 bases clipped from V and 1 base from J, the junction kept 5 bases outside the gene matches. Germline assignment: CDR1 SGHRS and CDR2 YFSETQ.

This clone was observed a single time. The chain carries TRBV4-3 and TRBJ1-1; TRBD1 matches 11 bases. The V and J ends lost 5 bases and 4 bases, in that order; junction bases with no gene match: 6. The germline V gene encodes CDR1 LGHNA and CDR2 YSLEER. CDR3 length equals 15 residues. The CDR3 protein is CASSVGTGGFTEAFF. In DNA, the CDR3 is TGCGCCAGCAGCGTAGGGACAGGGGGTTTCACTGAAGCTTTCTTT.

On this clone itself: The DNA is left out, because the CDR3 cannot be placed on it with certainty; the CDR3 is given as TCRdb lists it. The chain recombines TRBV12-1 with TRBJ2-3; whether TRBD1, the table's D call, matches the DNA was not checked. TRBV12-1 is given as a pseudogene. The CDR3 is 18 amino acids in total, end residues counted. The CDR3 here is CASSFGQGAPGPNDTQYF.

The rearrangement uses TRBV7-9 and TRBJ2-2; the D is unclear. The CDR3 runs 16 residues. Germline V gene sequence: CDR1 SEHNR, CDR2 FQNEAQ (reference sequence). V shed 1 base and J shed 2 bases, with 11 bases lying between them. The CDR3 sequence: CASSLERGVNTGELFF. In nucleotides, the CDR3 is TGTGCCAGCAGCTTAGAGAGAGGAGTTAACACCGGGGAGCTGTTTTTT.

This chain joins TRBV4-2 and TRBJ1-2; possible D gene TRBD1, 5 bases. Per the germline V gene, CDR1 is LGHNA and CDR2 is YNFKEQ. CDR3 length: 15 amino acids. Deletions cut 0 bases from V and 8 bases from J, with 16 bases between. The CDR3 coding sequence is TGTGCCAGCAGCCAAGAACCGGGGGATCTGCGAGGCTACACCTTC. The encoded protein is CASSQEPGDLRGYTF.

The rearrangement links TRBV12-5 to TRBJ2-1; D not resolved. The CDR3 is made up of 11 amino acids. Germline values: CDR1 LGHNT, CDR2 FRNRAP. V shed 5 bases and J shed 3 bases, with 2 bases lying between them. The CDR3 reads CASGLYNEQFF. CDR3 in DNA: TGTGCTAGTGGTCTCTACAATGAGCAGTTCTTC.

This clone was recorded once. The chain joins TRBV6-5 to TRBJ1-2; tentatively, D is TRBD1 (5 bases). The CDR3 sequence is 15 residues long. Trimming left V 8 bases short and J 5 bases short, with 21 bases between. Germline V gene lookup returns CDR1 MNHEY and CDR2 SVGAGI. CDR3 in DNA: TGTGCCAGCCGCCGCGGGACCACACTCCTATATGGCTACACCTTC. As protein: CASRRGTTLLYGYTF.